These 13 T cell receptor beta chains originate from one sample sequenced in a study of T-cell memory formation after mild COVID-19. TCRdb called the 5' RACE reads again in MiXCR, with one record for every CDR3 protein. Among 250,000 to 350,000 distinct CDR3 sequences listed, under 20% were seen once. Sequenced input: PBMCs or a T cell subset sorted from them (not recorded which). The receptors were gathered from a man between 18 and 29 years old who had mild COVID-19 (a few samples of this study predate the infection). Cell type and time point are not known.

The rearrangement links TRBV10-3 to TRBJ2-5; unclear D gene. The length of the CDR3 is 11 residues. Trimming took off 11 bases at V and 4 bases at J, with 11 bases between the two ends. Per the germline V gene, CDR1 is ENHRY and CDR2 is SYGVKD. CDR3 DNA: TGTGCCTCCCGGATAGGAGAGACCCAGTACTTC. Protein sequence: CASRIGETQYF.

The chain is built from TRBV12-3 or TRBV12-4 and TRBJ1-5; 11 bases are a match to TRBD1. Unmatched junction bases numbered 2, after V lost 4 bases and J lost 6 bases. The CDR3 runs to 14 residues. The CDR3 region has the DNA TGTGCCAGCAGTTCCGGGACAGGGGGTCAGCCCCAGCATTTT. Its translation: CASSSGTGGQPQHF.

V usage is TRBV19 and J usage is TRBJ2-4, with 7 bases identical to TRBD2. Germline V gene sequence: CDR1 LNHDA, CDR2 SQIVND (reference sequence). CDR3 length equals 13 residues. V gave up 7 bases and J gave up 4 bases; unmatched junction bases: 4. Written as DNA, the CDR3 is TGTGCCAGTAATTTGCGGGGGAAAAACATTCAGTACTTC. The encoded protein is CASNLRGKNIQYF. Variable domain in full (rest from reference TRBV19 and TRBJ2-4): DGGITQSPKYLFRKEGQNVTLSCEQNLNHDAMYWYRQDPGQGLRLIYYSQIVNDFQKGDIAEGYSVSREKKESFPLTVTSAQKNPTAFYLCASNLRGKNIQYFGAGTRLSVL.

This clonotype was seen only a few times. V and J are TRBV6-5 and TRBJ1-4, with TRBD1 as a possible D gene (6 bases). There are 14 residues in the CDR3. V was cut by 7 bases and J by 10 bases, with 19 bases left in between. Germline assignment: CDR1 MNHEY and CDR2 SVGAGI. CDR3 loop: CASTQSGAIGKLFF. CDR3 sequence (DNA): TGTGCCAGCACCCAGTCAGGGGCTATAGGAAAACTGTTTTTT.

This rearrangement joins TRBV9 to TRBJ2-3; tentative D call: TRBD1 (6 bases). Trimming left V 3 bases short and J 0 bases short, with 11 bases between. Per the germline V gene, CDR1 is SGDLS and CDR2 is YYNGEE. This CDR3 has 15 residues. The CDR3 spells CASSARTVSTDTQYF. The CDR3 DNA reads as TGTGCCAGCAGCGCCCGGACAGTTAGCACAGATACGCAGTATTTT.

The table lists this clonotype with a few counts. The CDR3 spells CASSQDAETGLDEQYF. Here the CDR3 DNA reads TGCGCCAGCAGCCAAGATGCTGAGACAGGATTAGACGAGCAGTACTTC. The V and J genes are TRBV4-3 and TRBJ2-7; D possibly corresponds to TRBD1 (6 bases). CDR3 length: 16 amino acids. Per germline, CDR1 LGHNA and CDR2 YSLEER. The V and J ends lost 0 bases and 5 bases respectively, with 17 bases between them.

The chain is built from TRBV27 and TRBJ1-1; D is undetermined. Trimming took off 5 bases at V and 1 base at J, with 8 bases between the two ends. CDR1 is MNHEY and CDR2 is SMNVEV in the germline V gene (reference sequence). This CDR3 contains 13 residues. CDR3 DNA sequence: TGTGCCAGCAGTCACGGGAAGAACACTGAAGCTTTCTTT. Translated: CASSHGKNTEAFF.

This clonotype showed up just a few times. The gene calls are TRBV28 and TRBJ2-5; TRBD1 matches at 9 bases. Germline assignment: CDR1 MDHEN and CDR2 SYDVKM. This CDR3 contains 15 residues. The V segment lost 4 bases and the J segment 5 bases; nucleotides outside the gene matches: 8. The CDR3 sequence: CASSSPGTGSETQYF. For the CDR3, the DNA is TGTGCCAGCAGTTCCCCCGGGACAGGGTCCGAGACCCAGTACTTC.

The table lists this clonotype with a few counts. CDR3 sequence reads: CASSWTSGGRGTQYF. Written as DNA, the CDR3 is TGTGCCAGCAGCTGGACTAGCGGGGGCAGAGGGACCCAGTACTTC. The chain employs TRBV7-2 and TRBJ2-5; 13 bases match TRBD2. V shed 4 bases and J 7 bases; nucleotides not matched to a gene: 6. This CDR3 is built from 15 residues. Germline-derived CDR1 and CDR2 are SGHTA and FQGNSA.

The chain has TRBV20-1 and TRBJ1-2; D not resolved. Trimming left V 1 base short and J 3 bases short, with 15 bases between. This CDR3 spans 15 amino acids. Germline CDR1 is DFQATT and CDR2 is SNEGSKA (reference sequence). CDR3: CSARAPATLHYGYTF. As DNA, the CDR3 is TGCAGTGCTAGAGCGCCAGCCACCTTACACTATGGCTACACCTTC.

The chain employs TRBV7-2 and TRBJ2-3; 10 bases agree with TRBD2. The V segment lost 3 bases and the J segment 2 bases; nucleotides outside the gene matches: 2. The length of the CDR3 is 15 residues. CDR1 is SGHTA, CDR2 FQGNSA, per germline. CDR3 residues: CASSLGTSATDTQYF. The CDR3 DNA sequence: TGTGCCAGCAGCTTGGGGACTAGCGCCACAGATACGCAGTATTTT.

This clonotype was counted a single time. The CDR3 region has the DNA TGTGCCGGCAGGGCAGGGGTGAACTACGAGCAGTACGTC. It specifies CAGRAGVNYEQYV. This chain uses TRBV6-1 with TRBJ2-7; a weak D match, TRBD1 (6 bases). The CDR3 extends over 13 amino acids. CDR1 and CDR2 (germline): MNHNS, SASEGT.

This chain links TRBV9 with TRBJ2-3; D remains ambiguous. V shed 4 bases and J shed 2 bases, with 14 bases lying between them. Germline V CDR1 and CDR2: SGDLS, YYNGEE. CDR3 length: 15 residues. This CDR3 is CASSPSGYFTDTQYF. DNA for the CDR3: TGTGCCAGCAGCCCAAGTGGCTACTTCACAGATACGCAGTATTTT.